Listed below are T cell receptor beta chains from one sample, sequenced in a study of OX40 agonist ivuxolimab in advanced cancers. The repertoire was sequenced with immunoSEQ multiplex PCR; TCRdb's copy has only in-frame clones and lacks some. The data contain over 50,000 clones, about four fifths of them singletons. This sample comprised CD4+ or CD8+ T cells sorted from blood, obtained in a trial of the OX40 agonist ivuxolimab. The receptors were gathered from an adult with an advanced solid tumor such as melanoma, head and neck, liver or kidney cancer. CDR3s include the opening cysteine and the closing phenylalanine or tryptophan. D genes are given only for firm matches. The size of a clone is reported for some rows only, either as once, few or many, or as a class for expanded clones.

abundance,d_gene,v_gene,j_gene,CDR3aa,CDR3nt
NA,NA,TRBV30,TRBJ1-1,CAWTEDRTAFF,TGTGCCTGGACCGAGGACCGGACAGCTTTCTTT
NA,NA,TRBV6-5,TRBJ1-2,CASSPLREGMDGYTF,TGTGCCAGCAGTCCCCTGAGGGAGGGCATGGATGGCTACACCTTC
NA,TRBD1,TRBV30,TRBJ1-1,CALDRSGTEAFF,TGTGCCTTGGACAGGTCGGGGACTGAAGCTTTCTTT
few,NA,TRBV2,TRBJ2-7,CASGRQRSYEQYF,TGTGCCAGCGGACGGCAGCGATCCTACGAGCAGTACTTC
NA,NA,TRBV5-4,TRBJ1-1,CASSWDLGGETEAFF,TGTGCCAGCAGCTGGGATCTCGGGGGCGAGACTGAAGCTTTCTTT
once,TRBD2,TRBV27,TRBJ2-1,CASSRGGQYNEQFF,TGTGCCAGCAGTCGGGGGGGACAATACAATGAGCAGTTCTTC
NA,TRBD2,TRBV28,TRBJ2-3,CASWGGPPTDTQYF,TGTGCCAGTTGGGGGGGACCTCCCACAGATACGCAGTATTTT
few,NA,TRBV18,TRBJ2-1,CASSPPLEFAQIYNEQFF,TGTGCCAGCTCACCACCTCTCGAGTTTGCTCAAATCTACAATGAGCAGTTCTTC
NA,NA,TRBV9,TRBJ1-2,CASSVGDYGYTF,TGTGCCAGCAGCGTAGGTGACTATGGCTACACCTTC
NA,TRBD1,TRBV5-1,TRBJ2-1,CASSLEGQTYNEQFF,TGCGCCAGCAGCTTGGAGGGACAGACATACAATGAGCAGTTCTTC
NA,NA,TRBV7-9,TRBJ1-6,CASSPPPRDGNSPLHF,TGTGCCAGCAGCCCTCCCCCGCGGGACGGGAATTCACCCCTCCACTTT
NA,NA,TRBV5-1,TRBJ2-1,CASSFDGGPSLNEQFF,TGCGCCAGCAGCTTCGATGGGGGCCCGTCTTTAAATGAGCAGTTCTTC
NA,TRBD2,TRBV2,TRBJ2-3,CASRGGRRSDTQYF,TGTGCCAGCAGAGGCGGGAGAAGGTCAGATACGCAGTATTTT
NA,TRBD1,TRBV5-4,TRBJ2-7,CASSWGPGQGDEQYF,TGTGCCAGCAGCTGGGGCCCGGGACAGGGGGACGAGCAGTACTTC
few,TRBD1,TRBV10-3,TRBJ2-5,CATRTGQETQYF,TGTGCCACCCGGACAGGCCAAGAGACCCAGTACTTC
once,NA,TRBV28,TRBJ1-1,CASIPAGRTEAFF,TGTGCCAGCATCCCGGCGGGGCGGACTGAAGCTTTCTTT
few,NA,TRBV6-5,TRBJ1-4,CASSYSGGVGEKLFF,TGTGCCAGCAGTTACTCGGGGGGCGTGGGGGAAAAACTGTTTTTT
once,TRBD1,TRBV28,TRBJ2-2,CASTRQGTAGELFF,TGTGCCAGCACCCGACAGGGGACGGCCGGGGAGCTGTTTTTT
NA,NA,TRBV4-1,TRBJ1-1,CASSQDQGLGTEAFF,TGCGCCAGCAGCCAAGATCAGGGTTTAGGTACTGAAGCTTTCTTT
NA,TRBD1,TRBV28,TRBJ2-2,CASRKTRTGGITGELFF,TGTGCCAGCAGAAAAACCCGGACAGGGGGCATCACCGGGGAGCTGTTTTTT
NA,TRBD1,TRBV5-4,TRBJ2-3,CASSLGTGLDTQYF,TGTGCCAGCAGCCTAGGGACAGGGCTAGATACGCAGTATTTT
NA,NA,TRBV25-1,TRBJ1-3,CASSTGPRTGNTIYF,TGTGCCAGCAGCACGGGCCCCCGGACTGGAAACACCATATATTTT
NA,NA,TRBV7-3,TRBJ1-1,CASSLTVNTEAFF,TGTGCCAGCAGCTTAACGGTTAACACTGAAGCTTTCTTT
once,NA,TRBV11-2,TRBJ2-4,CASSWGDRGIQYF,TGTGCCAGCAGCTGGGGGGACCGAGGGATTCAGTACTTC
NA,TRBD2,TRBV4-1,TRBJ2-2,CASSHTGLAANTGELFF,TGCGCCAGCAGCCATACCGGACTAGCGGCGAACACCGGGGAGCTGTTTTTT
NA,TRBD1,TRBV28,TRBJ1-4,CASSLRQGSEKLFF,TGTGCCAGCAGTTTGCGACAGGGTTCCGAAAAACTGTTTTTT
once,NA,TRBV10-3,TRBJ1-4,CAISAGQTNEKLFF,TGTGCCATCAGTGCTGGGCAAACTAATGAAAAACTGTTTTTT
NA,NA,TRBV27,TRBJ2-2,CASRQTAGELFF,TGTGCCAGCAGGCAGACGGCCGGGGAGCTGTTTTTT
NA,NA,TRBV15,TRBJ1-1,CATSRERYTEAFF,TGTGCCACCAGCAGAGAACGGTACACTGAAGCTTTCTTT
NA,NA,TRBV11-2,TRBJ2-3,CASSVVTDTQYF,TGTGCCAGCAGCGTGGTGACAGATACGCAGTATTTT
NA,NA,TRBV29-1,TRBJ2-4,CSVEDTGVRGNIQYF,TGCAGCGTTGAAGACACCGGGGTACGTGGAAACATTCAGTACTTC
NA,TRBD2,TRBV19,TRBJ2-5,CASSSGASGTQYF,TGTGCCAGTAGCAGCGGGGCCTCTGGGACCCAGTACTTC
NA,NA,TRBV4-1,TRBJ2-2,CASSQYSAETGELFF,TGCGCCAGCAGCCAATACTCGGCAGAGACAGGGGAGCTGTTTTTT
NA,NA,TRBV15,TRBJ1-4,CATSQPLTNEKLFF,TGTGCCACCAGCCAACCCCTAACTAATGAAAAACTGTTTTTT
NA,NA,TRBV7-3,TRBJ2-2,CASSLQGQNTGELFF,TGTGCCAGCAGCTTGCAGGGACAGAACACCGGGGAGCTGTTTTTT
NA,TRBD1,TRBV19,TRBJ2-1,CASSAWTGGIEQFF,TGTGCCAGTAGTGCCTGGACAGGGGGGATTGAGCAGTTCTTC
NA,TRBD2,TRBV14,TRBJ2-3,CASSQDKRTRPSDTQYF,TGTGCCAGCAGCCAAGATAAGAGGACTAGGCCCTCAGATACGCAGTATTTT
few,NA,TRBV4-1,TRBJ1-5,CASSQDRLSNQPQHF,TGCGCCAGCAGCCAAGATCGACTTAGCAATCAGCCCCAGCATTTT
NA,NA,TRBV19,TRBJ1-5,CASSMAGNSNQPQHF,TGTGCCAGTAGTATGGCAGGCAATAGCAATCAGCCCCAGCATTTT
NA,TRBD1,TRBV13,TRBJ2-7,CASSPWDRAYEQYF,TGTGCCAGCAGCCCATGGGACAGGGCGTACGAGCAGTACTTC
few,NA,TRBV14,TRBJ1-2,CASSPDRYLWGYTF,TGTGCCAGCAGCCCTGACAGGTACCTCTGGGGCTACACCTTC
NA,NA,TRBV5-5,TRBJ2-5,CASSRLLETQYF,TGTGCCAGCAGCCGCCTGTTGGAGACCCAGTACTTC
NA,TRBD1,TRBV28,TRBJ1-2,CASSPGVGQGRGYTF,TGTGCCAGCAGTCCAGGGGTGGGACAGGGTAGAGGCTACACCTTC
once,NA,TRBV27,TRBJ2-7,CASNTRAGEQYF,TGTGCCAGCAATACCAGGGCGGGCGAGCAGTACTTC
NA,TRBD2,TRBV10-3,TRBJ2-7,CAIKTAGGTYEQYF,TGTGCCATCAAGACCGCGGGGGGAACCTACGAGCAGTACTTC
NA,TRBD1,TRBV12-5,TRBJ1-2,CASGLVAGTGARANYGYTF,TGTGCTAGTGGTTTGGTTGCCGGGACAGGGGCTAGAGCTAACTATGGCTACACCTTC
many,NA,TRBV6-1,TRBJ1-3,CASSETAGTRNTIYF,TGTGCCAGCAGTGAAACCGCAGGGACAAGAAACACCATATATTTT
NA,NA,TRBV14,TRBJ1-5,CASSQGGRKVGWIQRNQPQHF,TGTGCCAGCAGCCAAGGGGGCCGGAAAGTCGGCTGGATACAGAGAAATCAGCCCCAGCATTTT
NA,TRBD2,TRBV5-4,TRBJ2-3,CASSPDLAGGSSTDTQYF,TGTGCCAGCAGCCCCGACCTAGCGGGGGGGTCTTCTACAGATACGCAGTATTTT
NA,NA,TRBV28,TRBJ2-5,CASSLWRTVQETQYF,TGTGCCAGCAGTTTATGGCGGACAGTCCAAGAGACCCAGTACTTC
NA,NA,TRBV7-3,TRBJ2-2,CASSPDVAGFTGELFF,TGTGCCAGCAGCCCCGATGTGGCGGGCTTCACCGGGGAGCTGTTTTTT
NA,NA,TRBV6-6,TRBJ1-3,CASSYLETSSGNTIYF,TGTGCCAGCAGTTACCTTGAGACGAGCTCTGGAAACACCATATATTTT